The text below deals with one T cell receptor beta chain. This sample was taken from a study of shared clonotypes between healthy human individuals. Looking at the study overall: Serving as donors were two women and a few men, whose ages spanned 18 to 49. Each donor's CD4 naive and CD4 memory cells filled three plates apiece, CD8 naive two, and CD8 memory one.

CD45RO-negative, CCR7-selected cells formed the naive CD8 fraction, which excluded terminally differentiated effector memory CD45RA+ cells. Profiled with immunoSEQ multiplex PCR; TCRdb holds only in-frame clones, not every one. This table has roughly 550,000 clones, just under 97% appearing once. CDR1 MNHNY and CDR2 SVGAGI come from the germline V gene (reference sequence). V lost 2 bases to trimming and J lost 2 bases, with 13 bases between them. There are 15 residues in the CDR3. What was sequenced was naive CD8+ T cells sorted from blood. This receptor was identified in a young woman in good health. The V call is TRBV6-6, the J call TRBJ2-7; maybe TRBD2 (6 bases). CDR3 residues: CASSYPPGGTYEQYF. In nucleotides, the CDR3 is TGTGCCAGCAGTTACCCCCCCGGGGGAACCTACGAGCAGTACTTC.